These 7 T cell receptor beta chains share one sample of origin, sequenced in a study of T cells in Graves' hyperthyroidism and ophthalmopathy. RNA transcripts served as the template for amplifying TCR beta CDR3 regions. With the HTBI primer set, the TCR CDR3 went through a first round of RT-PCR. TCRdb re-analysed the multiplex PCR reads in MiXCR, keeping a single row per CDR3 protein. The table has 490,000 or so distinct CDR3 sequences, roughly 45% seen once; the top ten hold about two fifths. The material sequenced was peripheral blood or thyroid tissue (not recorded which). These receptors all stem from an adult woman with Graves' disease, either hyperthyroidism or ophthalmopathy (not recorded which).

A remark on this clonotype: With a much larger clone just one base away, this may be a read error. V and J are TRBV20-1 and TRBJ1-4; D unresolved. The CDR3 loop spans 13 amino acids. V was clipped by 1 base and J by 7 bases, with 10 bases between them. Germline V CDR1 and CDR2: DFQATT, SNEGSKA (reference sequence). The CDR3, as DNA: TGCAGTGCTAGAGTGCATGAGAGTGAAAAACTGTTTTTT. Protein sequence: CSARVHESEKLFF.

In its sample, this clonotype was seen many times. This sequence joins TRBV29-1 and TRBJ1-1; D is uncertain. Germline assignment: CDR1 SQVTM and CDR2 ANQGSEA. This CDR3 spans 13 amino acids. V lost 4 bases to trimming and J lost 2 bases, with 11 bases between them. The CDR3 region is CSVGIGINTEAFF. CDR3 DNA: TGCAGCGTTGGAATAGGGATTAACACTGAAGCTTTCTTT.

The CDR3: CAINTGVRETQYF. CDR3 sequence (DNA): TGTGCCATCAATACAGGGGTGCGTGAGACCCAGTACTTC. The rearrangement joins TRBV10-3 to TRBJ2-5; TRBD1 aligns across 7 bases. The CDR3 has 13 residues. The germline CDR1 and CDR2 sequences are ENHRY and SYGVKD. J gave up 5 bases and V 7 bases, and 7 bases lay outside the gene matches.

The chain combines TRBV20-1 with TRBJ1-1, with TRBD1 matching over 7 bases. Per germline, CDR1 DFQATT and CDR2 SNEGSKA (reference sequence). The CDR3 sequence is 9 residues long. The trim removed 4 bases at V and 11 bases at J, leaving 1 base unmatched. The CDR3 nucleotides read TGCAGTGCTACACAGGGGGCTTTCTTT. Its protein product is CSATQGAFF.

This clonotype was seen a handful of times. CDR3 in amino acids: CATSRDRQGGTQYF. CDR3 coding DNA: TGTGCCACCAGCAGAGATAGGCAAGGCGGGACCCAGTACTTC. The chain couples TRBV15 to TRBJ2-5; D uncertain. Trimming cost V 0 bases and J 7 bases, with 12 bases left between them. The CDR3 loop spans 14 amino acids. Germline V lookup: CDR1 LNHNV, CDR2 YYDKDF (reference sequence).

This clonotype showed up many times. The chain joins TRBV7-3 to TRBJ2-7; 12 nucleotides line up with TRBD2. Germline loops: CDR1 SGHTA, CDR2 FQGTGA. V was pared by 3 bases and J by 5 bases, with 5 bases of the junction left unmatched. This CDR3 is 15 amino acids long. The CDR3 sequence is CASSFGLAGIHEQYF. DNA of the CDR3: TGTGCCAGCAGCTTCGGACTAGCGGGGATTCACGAGCAGTACTTC.

This clonotype was seen only a few times. The chain employs TRBV19 and TRBJ1-5, with a possible D match to TRBD1 (5 bases). The V end was cut by 4 bases, the J end by 11 bases, with 15 bases between. Germline CDR1 is LNHDA and CDR2 is SQIVND (reference sequence). The CDR3 has 13 amino acids. The CDR3 DNA reads as TGTGCCAGTAGTACCAGCCGAGGGGACTCCCAGCATTTT. Amino acid sequence: CASSTSRGDSQHF.